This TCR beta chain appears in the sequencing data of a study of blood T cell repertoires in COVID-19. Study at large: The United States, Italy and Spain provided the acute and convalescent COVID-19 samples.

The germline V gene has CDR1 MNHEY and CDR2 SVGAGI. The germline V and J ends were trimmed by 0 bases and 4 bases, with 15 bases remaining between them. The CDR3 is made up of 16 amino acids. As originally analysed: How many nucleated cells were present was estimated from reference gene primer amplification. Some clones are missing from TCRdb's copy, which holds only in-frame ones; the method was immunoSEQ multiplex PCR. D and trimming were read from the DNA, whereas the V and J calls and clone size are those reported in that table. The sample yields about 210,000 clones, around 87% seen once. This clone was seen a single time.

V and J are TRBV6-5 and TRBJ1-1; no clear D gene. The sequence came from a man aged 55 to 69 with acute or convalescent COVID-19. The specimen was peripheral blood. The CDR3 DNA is TGTGCCAGCAGTTACTCGAAGTCGGCCGGCGGCACTGAAGCTTTCTTT. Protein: CASSYSKSAGGTEAFF.